Below, one T cell receptor beta chain is given with its context. There are many counts of this clonotype. It lacks a known antigen. No base quality information exists; no much larger clone differs at one position. To prepare the library, PCR was applied. For sequencing, an Illumina HiSeq 2500 was employed. TCR libraries were prepared with molecular barcoding, using unique molecular identifiers to normalize TCRbeta repertoire quantification. The public reads were run again by TCRdb, first through fastp at Q25 and then through MiXCR, and only productive beta chains were kept. For every CDR3 protein sequence, its rows merge into one entry that carries the most common genes and DNA. This sample gives over 400,000 distinct CDR3 sequences in total; approximately 12% of them show up just once. The ten largest clonotypes hold 5% to 6% of the sample. The data were obtained in a study of T-cell reconstitution after alpha-beta-depleted transplantation in children (dated by TCRdb to the mid-2010s). Turning to the overall study: The study quantitatively tracked T-cell immune reconstitution after TCRalphabeta/CD19-depleted allogeneic hematopoietic cell transplantation in children using TCR repertoire profiling.

Source: PBMCs from the stem cell graft donor, taken from the stem cell graft. The source is a human donor who donated a stem cell graft to a child with combined immunodeficiency.

The CDR3 has the sequence CATSRDLGRATGEQYF. The nucleotide sequence reads TGTGCCACCAGCAGAGATCTGGGCAGGGCTACGGGAGAGCAGTACTTC. The chain links TRBV15 with TRBJ2-7; the D gene is perhaps TRBD1 or TRBD2, each of them matching over 5 bases. The V and J ends are trimmed by 0 bases and 7 bases, leaving 19 bases between them. The cysteine opens and the phenylalanine closes a CDR3 of 16 amino acids. Here the CDR3 DNA is all that survives: 48 bases in frame from base 1. Looking up the germline V gene (reference sequence) yields CDR1 LNHNV and CDR2 YYDKDF.